This T cell receptor (beta chain) was identified during a study of blood T cells in healthy people across ages. General observations from the study: Comparison with aged donors showed that long-lived donors had more naive CD4+ cells and higher diversity. Strong correlation was found linking TCR beta diversity to naive T cell percentage.

Using a J-beta primer mix together with a sample-barcoded 5' primer, a second PCR was run for 7 to 11 cycles. Each of the samples gave a minimum of 2.5 million paired-end reads that contained CDR3. From the 5' RACE reads, TCRdb called clonotypes with MiXCR, one entry per CDR3 protein. The sample gives about 1.4 million distinct CDR3 sequences, almost 60% of which show up once; about 6.3% is in the top ten. Regarding this clonotype: Antigen: not known.

Total RNA extracted from each sample amounted to at least 6 micrograms. The CDR3 length is 13 residues. Sequencing was carried out using blood. The TCR originated in a man between 18 and 35 years old in good health. V usage is TRBV21-1 and J usage is TRBJ2-3. TRBV21-1 is classified as a pseudogene. In DNA form, the CDR3 reads TGTGCCAGCAGCAGTTGCCAGCTCTATACGCAGTATTTT. Its protein product is CASSSCQLYTQYF.